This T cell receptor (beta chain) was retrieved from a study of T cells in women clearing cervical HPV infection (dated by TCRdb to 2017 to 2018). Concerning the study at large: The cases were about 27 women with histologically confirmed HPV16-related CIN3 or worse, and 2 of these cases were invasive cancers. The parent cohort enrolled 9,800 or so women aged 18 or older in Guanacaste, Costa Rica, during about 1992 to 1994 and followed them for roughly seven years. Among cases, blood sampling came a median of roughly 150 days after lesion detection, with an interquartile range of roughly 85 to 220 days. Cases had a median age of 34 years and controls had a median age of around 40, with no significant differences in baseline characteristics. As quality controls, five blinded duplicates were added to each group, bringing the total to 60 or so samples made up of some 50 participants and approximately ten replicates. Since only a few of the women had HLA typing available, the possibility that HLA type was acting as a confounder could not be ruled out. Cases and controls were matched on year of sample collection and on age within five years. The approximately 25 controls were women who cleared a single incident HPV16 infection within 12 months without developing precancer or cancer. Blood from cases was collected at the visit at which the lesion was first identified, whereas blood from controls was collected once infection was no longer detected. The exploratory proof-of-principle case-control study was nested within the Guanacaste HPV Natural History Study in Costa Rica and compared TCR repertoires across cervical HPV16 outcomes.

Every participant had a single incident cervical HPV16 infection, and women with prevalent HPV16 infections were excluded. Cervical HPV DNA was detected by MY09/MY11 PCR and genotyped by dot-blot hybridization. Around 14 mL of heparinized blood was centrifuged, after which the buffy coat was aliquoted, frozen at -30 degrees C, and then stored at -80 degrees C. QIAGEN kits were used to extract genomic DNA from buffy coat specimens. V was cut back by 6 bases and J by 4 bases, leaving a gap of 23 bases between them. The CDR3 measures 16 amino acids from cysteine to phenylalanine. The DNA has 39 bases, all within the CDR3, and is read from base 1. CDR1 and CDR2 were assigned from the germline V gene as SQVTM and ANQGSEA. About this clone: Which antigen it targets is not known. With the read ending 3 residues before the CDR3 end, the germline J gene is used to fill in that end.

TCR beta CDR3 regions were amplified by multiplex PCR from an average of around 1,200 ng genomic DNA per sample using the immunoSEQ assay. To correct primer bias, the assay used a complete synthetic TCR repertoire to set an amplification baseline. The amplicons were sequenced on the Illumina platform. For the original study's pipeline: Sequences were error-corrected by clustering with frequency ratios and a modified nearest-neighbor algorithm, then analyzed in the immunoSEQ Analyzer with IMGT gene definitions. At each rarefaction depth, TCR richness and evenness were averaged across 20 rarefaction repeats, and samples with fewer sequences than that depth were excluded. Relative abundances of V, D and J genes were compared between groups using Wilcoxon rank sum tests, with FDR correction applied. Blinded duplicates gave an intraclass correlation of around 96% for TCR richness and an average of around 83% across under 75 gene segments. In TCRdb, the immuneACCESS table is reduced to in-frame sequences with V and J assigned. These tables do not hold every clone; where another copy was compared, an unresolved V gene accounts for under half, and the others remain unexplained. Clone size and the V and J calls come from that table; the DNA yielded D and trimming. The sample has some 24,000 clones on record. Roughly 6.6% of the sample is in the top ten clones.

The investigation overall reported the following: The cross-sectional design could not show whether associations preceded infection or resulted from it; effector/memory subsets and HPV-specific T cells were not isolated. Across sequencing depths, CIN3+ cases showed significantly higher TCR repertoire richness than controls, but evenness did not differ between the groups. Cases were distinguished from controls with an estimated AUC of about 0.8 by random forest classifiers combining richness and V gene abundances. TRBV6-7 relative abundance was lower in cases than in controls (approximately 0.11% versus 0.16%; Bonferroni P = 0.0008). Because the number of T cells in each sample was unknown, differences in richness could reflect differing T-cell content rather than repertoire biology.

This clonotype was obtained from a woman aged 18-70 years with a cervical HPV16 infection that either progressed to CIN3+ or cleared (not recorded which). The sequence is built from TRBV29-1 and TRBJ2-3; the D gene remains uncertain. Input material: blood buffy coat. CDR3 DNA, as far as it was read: TGCAGCGTCGCCTCCTCACCCGCGGCCCCGGCAGATACG. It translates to CSVASSPAAPADT. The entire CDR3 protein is CSVASSPAAPADTQYF.